The 26 T cell receptor beta chains below all came from one sample that was sequenced in a study of control samples from healthy donors and cancer patients. Sequencing was performed with immunoSEQ multiplex PCR; in TCRdb, only in-frame clones are kept and a portion is missing. The sample yields more than 140,000 clones, roughly 94% seen once. Sequencing was carried out using blood. These receptors originate from a middle-aged man in good health.

The rearrangement links TRBV7-2 to TRBJ2-1, with D possibly matching TRBD2 (5 bases). CDR3 length equals 9 residues. Looked up from germline, CDR1 is SGHTA and CDR2 is FQGNSA. V lost 5 bases to trimming and J lost 15 bases, with 8 bases between them. This chain's CDR3 is CASSKRGFF. The CDR3 DNA is TGTGCCAGCAGCAAACGGGGGTTCTTC.

CDR3 loop: CASSTRTDEAFF. Written as DNA, the CDR3 is TGTGCCAGCAGCACGAGGACAGATGAAGCTTTCTTT. The V and J genes are TRBV9 and TRBJ1-1, with a tentative D call TRBD1 (6 bases). The CDR3 has 12 amino acids. Germline assignment: CDR1 SGDLS and CDR2 YYNGEE. V gave up 4 bases and J gave up 7 bases, with 11 bases separating them.

V gene TRBV13 combines with J gene TRBJ1-1, with 8 bases matching TRBD1. Per germline, CDR1 PRHDT and CDR2 FYEKMQ (reference sequence). The CDR3 contains 14 residues. With 3 bases clipped from V and 2 bases from J, the junction kept 2 bases outside the gene matches. DNA for the CDR3: TGTGCCAGCAGCTTCGGACAGGGAAACACTGAAGCTTTCTTT. Amino acid sequence: CASSFGQGNTEAFF.

The DNA of the CDR3 is TGTGCCAGCAGCCAGACAAACTCCTACAATGAGCAGTTCTTC. As protein: CASSQTNSYNEQFF. The rearrangement uses TRBV27 and TRBJ2-1; D unclear. Germline V gene sequence: CDR1 MNHEY, CDR2 SMNVEV (reference sequence). Deletions cut 6 bases from V and 0 bases from J, with 9 bases between. CDR3 length equals 14 residues.

This clone was found once. The rearrangement joins TRBV6-6 to TRBJ2-2; D unresolved. Germline V gene sequence: CDR1 MNHNY, CDR2 SVGAGI (reference sequence). The V and J ends lost 5 bases and 3 bases respectively, with 10 bases between them. The CDR3 length is 14 residues. CDR3 in amino acids: CASSPARDTGELFF. The CDR3 DNA reads as TGTGCCAGCAGTCCCGCTCGGGACACCGGGGAGCTGTTTTTT.

V gene TRBV3-1 (or the pseudogene TRBV3-2) combines with J gene TRBJ2-3, with D possibly TRBD1 on 7 matching bases. The V end was cut by 8 bases, the J end by 2 bases, with 14 bases between. The CDR3 contains 14 residues. The V gene's germline CDR1 is LGHDT and CDR2 YNNKEL (reference sequence). CDR3 DNA: TGTGCCAGCCTCGGGGGACAGTACACAGATACGCAGTATTTT. Protein product: CASLGGQYTDTQYF.

CDR3 sequence: CASNVAGQASGNTIYF. The CDR3 region has the DNA TGTGCCAGCAACGTTGCGGGACAGGCCTCTGGAAACACCATATATTTT. This chain links TRBV5-5 with TRBJ1-3; 8 bases map to TRBD1. Germline CDR1 and CDR2: SGHKS and YYEKEE (reference sequence). V was pared by 6 bases and J by 0 bases, with 8 bases of the junction left unmatched. The CDR3 totals 16 residues.

V gene TRBV30 combines with J gene TRBJ1-2; TRBD1 aligns across 12 bases. Germline V gene lookup returns CDR1 GTSNPN and CDR2 SVGIG (reference sequence). The V and J ends lost 5 bases and 4 bases, in that order; junction bases with no gene match: 8. There are 15 residues in the CDR3. CDR3 nucleotide sequence: TGTGCCTGGTCCTATGGGACAGGGGGCTTCTATGGCTACACCTTC. Residues: CAWSYGTGGFYGYTF.

The rearrangement joins TRBV30 to TRBJ1-4; D remains ambiguous. The germline V gene has CDR1 GTSNPN and CDR2 SVGIG (reference sequence). This CDR3 has 13 residues. The V end lost 0 bases, the J end lost 4 bases, and 6 bases lay between the germline ends. CDR3 DNA: TGTGCCTGGAGTGTAAGTGGTAATGAAAAACTGTTTTTT. Its protein is CAWSVSGNEKLFF. The whole variable domain, remainder taken from reference TRBV30 and TRBJ1-4, is SQTIHQWPATLVQPVGSPLSLECTVEGTSNPNLYWYRQAAGRGLQLLFYSVGIGQISSEVPQNLSASRPQDRQFILSSKKLLLSDSGFYLCAWSVSGNEKLFFGSGTQLSVL.

V is TRBV3-1 (or the pseudogene TRBV3-2) and J is TRBJ2-6; tentative D call: TRBD1 (6 bases). The germline V gene has CDR1 LGHDT and CDR2 YNNKEL (reference sequence). This CDR3 has 17 amino acids. Deletions cut 4 bases from V and 2 bases from J, with 15 bases between. This CDR3 is CASSLGAVGAGANVLTF. Written as DNA, the CDR3 is TGTGCCAGCAGCCTGGGGGCCGTAGGGGCTGGGGCCAACGTCCTGACTTTC.

The chain employs TRBV7-9 and TRBJ2-2; D may correspond to TRBD1 or TRBD2 (5 bases each). The germline V gene has CDR1 SEHNR and CDR2 FQNEAQ (reference sequence). Trimming shortened V by 2 bases and J by 4 bases, and 14 bases separated the two germline ends. The CDR3 is 16 residues long. Here the CDR3 reads CASSLFTGRTTGELFF. The CDR3 region has the DNA TGTGCCAGCAGCTTATTTACGGGGCGGACCACCGGGGAGCTGTTTTTT.

The genes are TRBV9 and TRBJ1-1; no definite D call. V lost 0 bases to trimming and J lost 3 bases, with 6 bases between them. The length of the CDR3 is 13 residues. Per germline, CDR1 SGDLS and CDR2 YYNGEE. The CDR3 DNA sequence: TGTGCCAGCAGCGTAGTAAGGGACACTGAAGCTTTCTTT. Protein sequence: CASSVVRDTEAFF. Full variable domain (outside the CDR3, taken from reference TRBV9 and TRBJ1-1): DSGVTQTPKHLITATGQRVTLRCSPRSGDLSVYWYQQSLDQGLQFLIQYYNGEERAKGNILERFSAQQFPDLHSELNLSSLELGDSALYFCASSVVRDTEAFFGQGTRLTVV.

The rearrangement links TRBV10-3 to TRBJ1-3, with TRBD1 matching 8 bases. Trimming cost V 4 bases and J 1 base; bases outside gene matches: 9. The CDR3 runs 17 residues. Germline values: CDR1 ENHRY, CDR2 SYGVKD. CDR3 loop: CAISGADRGHSGNTIYF. The CDR3 DNA sequence: TGTGCCATCAGTGGAGCCGACAGGGGACATTCTGGAAACACCATATATTTT.

The chain uses TRBV3-1 (or the pseudogene TRBV3-2) and TRBJ2-3; D gene uncertain. V was pared by 4 bases and J by 2 bases, with 16 bases between. Germline-derived CDR1 and CDR2 are LGHDT and YNNKEL (reference sequence). This CDR3 is 16 amino acids long. Here the CDR3 DNA reads TGTGCCAGCAGCCGAGGCGGCCCTTTCCTCACAGATACGCAGTATTTT. Translated, it gives CASSRGGPFLTDTQYF.

V gene TRBV4-1 combines with J gene TRBJ1-3, with D tentatively TRBD1 (5 bases). The V end lost 1 base, the J end lost 0 bases, and 13 bases lay between the germline ends. The length of the CDR3 is 17 residues. Per the germline V gene, CDR1 is MGHRA and CDR2 is YSYEKL. CDR3 nucleotide sequence: TGCGCCAGCAGCCAAGGTATGGGACTTTCCTCTGGAAACACCATATATTTT. Translation gives CASSQGMGLSSGNTIYF.

The CDR3 DNA is TGCGCCAGCAGCCAAGATAGGGGGTTGAACTCACCCCTCCACTTT. Translated: CASSQDRGLNSPLHF. The chain links TRBV4-1 to TRBJ1-6; D may be TRBD1 (6 bases). Trimming removed 0 bases at V and 10 bases at J, with 13 bases between. Germline values: CDR1 MGHRA, CDR2 YSYEKL. This CDR3 is 15 amino acids long.

This rearrangement joins TRBV4-2 to TRBJ1-1; tentative D call: TRBD1 (6 bases). Per germline, CDR1 LGHNA and CDR2 YNFKEQ. The CDR3 length is 16 residues. Trimming took 5 bases from V and 0 from J, leaving 16 bases between them. The CDR3 here is CASSSRQAVVNTEAFF. The CDR3 DNA reads TGTGCCAGCAGCAGCCGACAGGCGGTTGTGAACACTGAAGCTTTCTTT.

The rearrangement joins TRBV5-4 to TRBJ2-2; D unclear. Trimming stripped 9 bases from V and 1 base from J, with 7 bases between. The germline CDR1 and CDR2 sequences are SGHNT and YYREEE (reference sequence). CDR3 length: 12 residues. CDR3: CAIILNTGELFF. The CDR3 DNA reads as TGTGCCATAATTTTGAACACCGGGGAGCTGTTTTTT.

The rearrangement joins TRBV3-1 (or the pseudogene TRBV3-2) to TRBJ2-5; 9 nucleotides agree with TRBD2. The CDR3 contains 14 residues. J gave up 3 bases and V 6 bases, and 5 bases lay outside the gene matches. The germline V gene encodes CDR1 LGHDT and CDR2 YNNKEL (reference sequence). CDR3 sequence reads: CASRATSGKETQYF. CDR3 nucleotide sequence: TGTGCCAGCAGGGCGACTAGCGGAAAAGAGACCCAGTACTTC.

The chain carries TRBV30 and TRBJ2-7, with 9 bases aligning to TRBD1. Germline V gene data show CDR1 as GTSNPN and CDR2 as SVGIG (reference sequence). Unmatched junction bases numbered 18, after V lost 5 bases and J lost 4 bases. There are 17 residues in the CDR3. This chain's CDR3 is CAWEDGTGKSRWYEQYF. CDR3 nucleotide sequence: TGTGCCTGGGAGGACGGGACAGGGAAATCCAGGTGGTACGAGCAGTACTTC.

V usage is TRBV7-8 and J usage is TRBJ1-2, with 8 bases identical to TRBD1. This CDR3 comprises 13 residues. Germline V gives CDR1 SGHVS, CDR2 FQNEAQ. V was clipped by 5 bases and J by 5 bases; unmatched bases: 4. The CDR3 DNA follows: TGTGCCAGCAGCGGACAGGGATTATATGGCTACACCTTC. Its protein product is CASSGQGLYGYTF.

In its sample, this clone was seen once. The genes are TRBV6-5 and TRBJ1-3; 8 positions agree with TRBD1. The CDR3 runs 15 residues. V shed 6 bases, J shed 9 bases, and the junction held 13 bases outside the gene matches. In germline, CDR1 is MNHEY, CDR2 SVGAGI. CDR3 protein: CASRSPGGRSGTIYF. CDR3 nucleotide sequence: TGTGCCAGCAGGTCTCCAGGGGGCCGGTCGGGCACCATATATTTT.

The chain links TRBV11-3 to TRBJ2-1; TRBD2 aligns across 12 bases. Germline V gene sequence: CDR1 SGHNT, CDR2 YENEEA. There are 15 residues in the CDR3. The ends lost 4 bases at V and 3 bases at J; junction bases unmatched: 1. Written as DNA, the CDR3 is TGTGCCAGCAGCTCGACTAGCGGGAGCTACAATGAGCAGTTCTTC. Protein: CASSSTSGSYNEQFF.

About this clone itself: Germline is not matched at one junction end, which may reflect a read error. The chain has TRBV15 and TRBJ2-7; 7 nucleotides match TRBD1. Germline CDR1 is LNHNV and CDR2 is YYDKDF (reference sequence). CDR3 length equals 14 residues. The DNA for the CDR3 is TGTGCCACCAGCGGAGACCGGGACAGCTACGAGCAGTACTTC. Its protein is CATSGDRDSYEQYF.

The chain joins TRBV9 to TRBJ2-3; no firm D call. V was pared by 4 bases and J by 0 bases, with 12 bases between. Germline assignment: CDR1 SGDLS and CDR2 YYNGEE. The CDR3 extends over 15 amino acids. The CDR3 DNA is TGTGCCAGCAGCAGTCTTGCGACAAGCACAGATACGCAGTATTTT. Translating gives CASSSLATSTDTQYF. Filled out from reference TRBV9 and TRBJ2-3, the complete variable domain reads DSGVTQTPKHLITATGQRVTLRCSPRSGDLSVYWYQQSLDQGLQFLIQYYNGEERAKGNILERFSAQQFPDLHSELNLSSLELGDSALYFCASSSLATSTDTQYFGPGTRLTVL.

The rearrangement joins TRBV10-1 to TRBJ2-3; the D gene is possibly TRBD2 (6 bases). Between the trimmed V and J ends, which lost 0 bases and 4 bases, there was a span of 8 bases. Per germline, CDR1 WNHNN and CDR2 SYGVQD (reference sequence). CDR3 length: 14 amino acids. CDR3 sequence: CASSESGGSDTQYF. The CDR3 DNA follows: TGCGCCAGCAGTGAGTCCGGAGGGTCAGATACGCAGTATTTT.